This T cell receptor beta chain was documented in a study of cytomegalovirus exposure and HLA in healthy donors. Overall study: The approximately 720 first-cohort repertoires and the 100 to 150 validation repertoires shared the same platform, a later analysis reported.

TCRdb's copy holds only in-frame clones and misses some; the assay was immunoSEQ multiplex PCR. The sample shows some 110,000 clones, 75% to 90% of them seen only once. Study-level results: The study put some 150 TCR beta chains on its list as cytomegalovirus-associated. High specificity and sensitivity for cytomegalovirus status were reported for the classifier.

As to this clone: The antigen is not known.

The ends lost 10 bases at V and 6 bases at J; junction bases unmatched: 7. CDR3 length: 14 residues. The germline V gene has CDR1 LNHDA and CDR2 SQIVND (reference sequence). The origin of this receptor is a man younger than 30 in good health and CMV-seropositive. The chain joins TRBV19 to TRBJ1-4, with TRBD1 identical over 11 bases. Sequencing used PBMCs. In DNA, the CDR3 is TGTGCCACCGGGACAGGGGGTTTGGATGAAAAACTGTTTTTT. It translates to CATGTGGLDEKLFF.